What follows describes a single T cell receptor (beta chain). The data derive from a study of T cells after yellow fever vaccination. Per germline, CDR1 SGHDN and CDR2 FVKESK. The CDR3 runs to 19 residues. J gave up 1 base and V 3 bases, and 11 bases lay outside the gene matches. In TCRdb, the 5' RACE reads were re-called with MiXCR into one record per CDR3 protein. Of more than 200,000 distinct CDR3 sequences listed, 3.6% were seen once; the top ten hold roughly a fifth. This TCR derives from a man between 18 and 29 years old who received the YFV17D yellow fever vaccine. The sequenced sample was PBMCs, obtained 15 days after the yellow fever booster vaccination. The rearrangement links TRBV14 to TRBJ2-1, with TRBD2 matching over 11 bases. The CDR3 region has the DNA TGTGCCAGCAGCCAGCGATCTAGCGGGGGGCCCCTATCCTACAATGAGCAGTTCTTC. Its translation: CASSQRSSGGPLSYNEQFF.